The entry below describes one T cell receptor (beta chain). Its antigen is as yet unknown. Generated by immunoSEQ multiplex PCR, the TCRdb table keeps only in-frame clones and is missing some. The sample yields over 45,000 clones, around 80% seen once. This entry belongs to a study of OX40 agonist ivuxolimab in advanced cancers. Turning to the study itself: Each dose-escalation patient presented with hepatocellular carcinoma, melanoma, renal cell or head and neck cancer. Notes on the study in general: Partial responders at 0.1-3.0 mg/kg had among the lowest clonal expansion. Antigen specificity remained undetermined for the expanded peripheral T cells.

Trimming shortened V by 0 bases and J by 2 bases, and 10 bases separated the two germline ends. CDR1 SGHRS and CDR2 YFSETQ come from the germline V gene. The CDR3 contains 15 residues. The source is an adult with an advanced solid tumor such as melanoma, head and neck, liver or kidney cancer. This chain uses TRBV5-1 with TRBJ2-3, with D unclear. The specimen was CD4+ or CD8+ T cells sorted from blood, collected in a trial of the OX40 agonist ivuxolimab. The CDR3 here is CASSLDAGYTDTQYF. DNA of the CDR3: TGCGCCAGCAGCTTGGATGCAGGATACACAGATACGCAGTATTTT.